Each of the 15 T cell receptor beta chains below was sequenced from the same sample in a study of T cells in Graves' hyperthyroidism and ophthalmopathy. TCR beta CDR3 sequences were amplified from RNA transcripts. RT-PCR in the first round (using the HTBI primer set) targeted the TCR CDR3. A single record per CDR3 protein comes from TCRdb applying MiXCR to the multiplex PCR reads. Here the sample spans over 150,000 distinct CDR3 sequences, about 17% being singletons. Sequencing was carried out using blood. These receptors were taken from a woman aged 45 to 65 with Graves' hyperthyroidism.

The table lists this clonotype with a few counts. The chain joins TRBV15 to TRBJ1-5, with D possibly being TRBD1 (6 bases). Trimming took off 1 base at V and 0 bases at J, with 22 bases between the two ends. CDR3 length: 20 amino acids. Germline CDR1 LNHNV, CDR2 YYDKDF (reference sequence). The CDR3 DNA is TGTGCCACCAGCAGAGGTCGTAGGGTTGGGGGCTTCTATAGCAATCAGCCCCAGCATTTT. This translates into CATSRGRRVGGFYSNQPQHF.

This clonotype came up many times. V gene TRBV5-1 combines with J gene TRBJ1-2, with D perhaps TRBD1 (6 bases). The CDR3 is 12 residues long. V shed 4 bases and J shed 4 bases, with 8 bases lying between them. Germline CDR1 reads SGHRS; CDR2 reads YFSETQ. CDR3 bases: TGCGCCAGCAGCGAGACAGGCTATGGCTACACCTTC. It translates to CASSETGYGYTF.

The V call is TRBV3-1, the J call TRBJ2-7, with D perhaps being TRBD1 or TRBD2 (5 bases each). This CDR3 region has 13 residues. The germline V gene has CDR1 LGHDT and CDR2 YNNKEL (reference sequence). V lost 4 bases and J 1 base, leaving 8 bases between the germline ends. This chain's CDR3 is CASSRGGSYEQYF. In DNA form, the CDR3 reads TGTGCCAGCAGCCGGGGCGGGTCCTACGAGCAGTACTTC.

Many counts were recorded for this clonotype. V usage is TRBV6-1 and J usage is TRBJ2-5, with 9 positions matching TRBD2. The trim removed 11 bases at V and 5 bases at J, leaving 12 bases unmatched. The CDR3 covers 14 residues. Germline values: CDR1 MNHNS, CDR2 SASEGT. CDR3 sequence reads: CASALAGNGETQYF. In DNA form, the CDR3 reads TGTGCCTCCGCCCTAGCGGGAAACGGGGAGACCCAGTACTTC.

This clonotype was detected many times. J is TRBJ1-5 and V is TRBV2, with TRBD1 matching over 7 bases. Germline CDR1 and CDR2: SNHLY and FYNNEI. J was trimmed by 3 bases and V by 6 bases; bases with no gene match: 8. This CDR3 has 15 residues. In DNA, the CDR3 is TGTGCCAGCAGGCCAAATACAGGGGTCAATCAGCCCCAGCATTTT. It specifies CASRPNTGVNQPQHF. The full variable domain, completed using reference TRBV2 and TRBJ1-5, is EPEVTQTPSHQVTQMGQEVILRCVPISNHLYFYWYRQILGQKVEFLVSFYNNEISEKSEIFDDQFSVERPDGSNFTLKIRSTKLEDSAMYFCASRPNTGVNQPQHFGDGTRLSIL.

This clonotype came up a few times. The CDR3 DNA is TGTGCCAGTAGGGGGGCAGGGGCTTCTGGGGCCAACGTCCTGACTTTC. Protein product: CASRGAGASGANVLTF. The chain has TRBV19 and TRBJ2-6; a possible D gene is TRBD1 (6 bases). Germline V gene data show CDR1 as LNHDA and CDR2 as SQIVND (reference sequence). Trimming left V 6 bases short and J 1 base short, with 13 bases between. This CDR3 is built from 16 residues.

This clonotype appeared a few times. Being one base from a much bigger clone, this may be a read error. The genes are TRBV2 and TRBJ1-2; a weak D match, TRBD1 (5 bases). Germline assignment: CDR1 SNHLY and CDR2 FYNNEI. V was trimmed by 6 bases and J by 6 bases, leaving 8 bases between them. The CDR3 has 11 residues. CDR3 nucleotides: TGTGCCAGCAGACGGGACCATGGCTACACCTTC. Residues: CASRRDHGYTF.

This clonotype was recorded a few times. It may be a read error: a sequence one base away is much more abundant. This CDR3 is CASGIGVGGRQPQHF. The CDR3 nucleotides read TGTGCTAGTGGCATTGGCGTTGGGGGTCGACAGCCCCAGCATTTT. The V and J genes are TRBV12-5 and TRBJ1-5; maybe TRBD1 (5 bases). The CDR3 runs 15 residues. Germline CDR1 LGHNT, CDR2 FRNRAP. The V end was cut by 6 bases, the J end by 7 bases, with 19 bases between.

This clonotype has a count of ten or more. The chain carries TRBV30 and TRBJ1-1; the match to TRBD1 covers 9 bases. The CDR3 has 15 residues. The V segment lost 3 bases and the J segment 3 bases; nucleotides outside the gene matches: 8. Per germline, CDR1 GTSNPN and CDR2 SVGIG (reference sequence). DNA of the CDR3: TGTGCCTGGAGCGATTACAGGGGGCTATACACTGAAGCTTTCTTT. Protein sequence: CAWSDYRGLYTEAFF.

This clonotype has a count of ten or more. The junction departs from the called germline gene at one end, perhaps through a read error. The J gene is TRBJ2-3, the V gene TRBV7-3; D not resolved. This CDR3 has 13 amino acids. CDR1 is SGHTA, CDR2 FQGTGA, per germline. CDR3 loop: CASSLGGTDTQYF. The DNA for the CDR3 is TGCGCCAGCAGCTTGGGTGGCACAGATACGCAGTATTTT. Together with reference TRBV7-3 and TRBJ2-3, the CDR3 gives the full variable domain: GAGVSQTPSNKVTEKGKYVELRCDPISGHTALYWYRQSLGQGPEFLIYFQGTGAADDSGLPNDRFFAVRPEGSVSTLKIQRTERGDSAVYLCASSLGGTDTQYFGPGTRLTVL.

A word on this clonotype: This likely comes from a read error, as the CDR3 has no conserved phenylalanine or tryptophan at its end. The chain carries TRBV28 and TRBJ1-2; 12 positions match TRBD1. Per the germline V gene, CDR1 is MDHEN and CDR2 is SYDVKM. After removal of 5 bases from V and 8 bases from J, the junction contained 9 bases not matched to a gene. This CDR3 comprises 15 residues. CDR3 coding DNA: TGTGCCAGCAGTACCCCGGGACAGGGGGCGCGGGGCTACACCTCC. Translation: CASSTPGQGARGYTS.

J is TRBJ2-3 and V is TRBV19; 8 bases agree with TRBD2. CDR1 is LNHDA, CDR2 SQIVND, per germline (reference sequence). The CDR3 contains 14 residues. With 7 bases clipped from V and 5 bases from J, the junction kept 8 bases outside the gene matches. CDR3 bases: TGTGCCAGTACCCCCGTCGGGGGGGAAGATACGCAGTATTTT. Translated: CASTPVGGEDTQYF. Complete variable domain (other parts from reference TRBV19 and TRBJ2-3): DGGITQSPKYLFRKEGQNVTLSCEQNLNHDAMYWYRQDPGQGLRLIYYSQIVNDFQKGDIAEGYSVSREKKESFPLTVTSAQKNPTAFYLCASTPVGGEDTQYFGPGTRLTVL.

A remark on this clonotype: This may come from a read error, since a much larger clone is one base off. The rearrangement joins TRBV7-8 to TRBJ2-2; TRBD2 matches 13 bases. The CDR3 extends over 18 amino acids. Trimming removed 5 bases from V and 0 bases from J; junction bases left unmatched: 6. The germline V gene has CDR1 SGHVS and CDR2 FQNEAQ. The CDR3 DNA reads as TGTGCCAGCAGCCCGCGAGGACTAGCGGGAGCGAACACCGGGGAGCTGTTTTTT. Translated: CASSPRGLAGANTGELFF. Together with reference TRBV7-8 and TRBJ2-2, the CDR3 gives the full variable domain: GAGVSQSPRYKVAKRGQDVALRCDPISGHVSLFWYQQALGQGPEFLTYFQNEAQLDKSGLPSDRFFAERPEGSVSTLKIQRTQQEDSAVYLCASSPRGLAGANTGELFFGEGSRLTVL.

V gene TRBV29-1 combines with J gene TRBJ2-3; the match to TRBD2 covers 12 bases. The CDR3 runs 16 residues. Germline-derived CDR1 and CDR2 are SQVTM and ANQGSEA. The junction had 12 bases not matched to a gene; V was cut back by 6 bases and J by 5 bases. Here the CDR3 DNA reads TGCAGCGTGTCGGGATCTAGCGGGAGGGCCGTAGATACGCAGTATTTT. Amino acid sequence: CSVSGSSGRAVDTQYF.

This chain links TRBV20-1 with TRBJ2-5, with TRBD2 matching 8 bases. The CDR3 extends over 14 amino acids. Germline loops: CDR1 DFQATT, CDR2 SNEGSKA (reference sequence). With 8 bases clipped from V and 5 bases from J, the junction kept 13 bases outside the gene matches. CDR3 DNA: TGCAGTCCCACGGGAGCGGGAGCTGGTGAGACCCAGTACTTC. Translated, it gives CSPTGAGAGETQYF.